These 8 T cell receptor beta chains share one sample of origin, sequenced in a study of cytomegalovirus exposure and HLA in healthy donors. The PCR had 60 Vbeta and 13 Jbeta primers. The assay was immunoSEQ multiplex PCR, and TCRdb's table has in-frame clones only and misses some. The sample holds hundreds of thousands of clones, approximately 78% seen once. Sequenced material: PBMCs. The receptor set was obtained from a male donor in good health and CMV-seronegative.

V and J are TRBV11-2 and TRBJ2-7; unclear D gene. V lost 5 bases to trimming and J lost 4 bases, with 15 bases between them. The CDR3 has 14 amino acids. Germline CDR1 is SGHAT and CDR2 is FQNNGV. CDR3 coding DNA: TGTGCCAGCAGCCCCATCAACCAGTGGTACGAGCAGTACTTC. Its protein is CASSPINQWYEQYF.

The table lists this clone with a few counts. This chain uses TRBV25-1 with TRBJ2-5, with TRBD1 matching over 7 bases. The tail of the sequence fits TRBJ2-7 better, so the J call may be wrong. From germline, CDR1 is MGHDK and CDR2 SYGVNS. The CDR3 length is 14 residues. In DNA, the CDR3 is TGTGCCAGCAGTGAAGAAGGGACAGACTACGAGCAGTACTTC. Translated, it gives CASSEEGTDYEQYF.

The chain combines TRBV28 with TRBJ1-5; D unresolved. The V and J ends lost 2 bases and 9 bases respectively, with 8 bases between them. Germline V CDR1 and CDR2: MDHEN, SYDVKM. The CDR3 covers 12 residues. The CDR3 loop is CASSLEGAPQHF. The CDR3 nucleotides are TGTGCCAGCAGTTTAGAGGGTGCGCCCCAGCATTTT. The full variable domain, with the rest looked up from reference TRBV28 and TRBJ1-5, is DVKVTQSSRYLVKRTGEKVFLECVQDMDHENMFWYRQDPGLGLRLIYFSYDVKMKEKGDIPEGYSVSREKKERFSLILESASTNQTSMYLCASSLEGAPQHFGDGTRLSIL.

Details on this clone: It is likely a read error: a sequence one base away is far more abundant. The identical CDR3 is also encoded by other nucleotide sequences in the sample. The gene calls are TRBV4-2 and TRBJ1-4, with D uncertain. Germline values: CDR1 LGHNA, CDR2 YNFKEQ. Trimming removed 5 bases at V and 0 bases at J, with 7 bases between. The CDR3 is made up of 14 amino acids. As DNA, the CDR3 is TGTGCCAGCAGCTTCGGTGCAACTAATGAAAAACTGTTTTTT. This encodes CASSFGATNEKLFF.

The chain has TRBV29-1 and TRBJ1-2, with D maybe TRBD1 (5 bases). CDR1 SQVTM and CDR2 ANQGSEA come from the germline V gene. The CDR3 spans 14 residues. Trimming took off 7 bases at V and 1 base at J, with 16 bases between the two ends. The CDR3, as DNA: TGCAGCGGGACCCCGACGGGGGTTAACTATGGCTACACCTTC. Translated: CSGTPTGVNYGYTF.

In nucleotides, the CDR3 is TGTGCCAGCAGCCCCAATCCCTGGGGGACAGGGTTTGGCAATCAGCCCCAGCATTTT. Amino acids: CASSPNPWGTGFGNQPQHF. V usage is TRBV7-2 and J usage is TRBJ1-5; 9 bases align to TRBD1. The CDR3 covers 19 residues. The V and J ends lost 5 bases and 2 bases, in that order; junction bases with no gene match: 16. Germline V gene data show CDR1 as SGHTA and CDR2 as FQGNSA.

The chain joins TRBV29-1 to TRBJ2-7; 8 bases are shared with TRBD2. This CDR3 has 13 residues. With 2 bases clipped from V and 1 base from J, the junction kept 1 base outside the gene matches. Germline V gene lookup returns CDR1 SQVTM and CDR2 ANQGSEA. For the CDR3, the DNA is TGCAGCGTTGAAACTAGCGGATCCTACGAGCAGTACTTC. Translating gives CSVETSGSYEQYF.

Turning to this clone: One junction end does not reproduce the germline sequence, and a read error may be involved. The chain carries TRBV7-9 and TRBJ2-1; D is possibly TRBD2 (7 bases). CDR3 length: 16 amino acids. Looked up from germline, CDR1 is SEHNR and CDR2 is FQNEAQ (reference sequence). The CDR3 sequence is CSSTPVGGELYNEQFF. CDR3 sequence (DNA): TGTTCCAGCACCCCGGTAGGGGGGGAACTTTACAATGAGCAGTTCTTC.